One sample yielded the 20 T cell receptor beta chains listed below, sequenced in a study of CD8 T cells in ankylosing spondylitis. TCRdb processed the 5' RACE reads anew with MiXCR; each CDR3 protein has one entry. Among some 270,000 distinct CDR3 sequences listed, roughly 32% were seen once. The sample was blood, either unsorted or a sorted T cell fraction (not recorded which). These receptors all come from a male donor with ankylosing spondylitis or in good health (not recorded which).

The rearrangement joins TRBV6-5 to TRBJ2-5; 10 nucleotides agree with TRBD1. Germline lookup yields CDR1 MNHEY and CDR2 SVGAGI. There are 15 residues in the CDR3. The V segment lost 0 bases and the J segment 3 bases; nucleotides outside the gene matches: 1. The CDR3 DNA reads TGTGCCAGCAGTTACTCCGGGACAGGGGAAGAGACCCAGTACTTC. It translates to CASSYSGTGEETQYF.

This chain uses TRBV5-5 with TRBJ1-5; D ambiguous. Trimming left V 2 bases short and J 7 bases short, with 10 bases between. The CDR3 runs to 13 residues. CDR1 is SGHKS, CDR2 YYEKEE, per germline (reference sequence). The CDR3 DNA reads TGTGCCAGCAGCTTCTGGGGTGGGCAGCCCCAGCATTTT. This sequence encodes CASSFWGGQPQHF. The full variable domain, in which reference TRBV5-5 and TRBJ1-5 provide the parts outside the CDR3, is DAGVTQSPTHLIKTRGQQVTLRCSPISGHKSVSWYQQVLGQGPQFIFQYYEKEERGRGNFPDRFSARQFPNYSSELNVNALLLGDSALYLCASSFWGGQPQHFGDGTRLSIL.

This clonotype was detected a few times. The genes are TRBV29-1 and TRBJ2-2; TRBD1 or TRBD2 may be the D gene (5 bases each). This CDR3 is built from 14 residues. The ends were cut back, 4 bases at V and 5 bases at J, with 14 bases in the middle. The V gene's germline CDR1 is SQVTM and CDR2 ANQGSEA. As DNA, the CDR3 is TGCAGCGTTGGGGGGTCGAGTCTGACCGGGGAGCTGTTTTTT. Its protein is CSVGGSSLTGELFF.

The CDR3: CASSQEETAYGYTF. In nucleotides, the CDR3 is TGTGCCAGCAGCCAAGAGGAGACAGCATATGGCTACACCTTC. The rearrangement links TRBV4-2 to TRBJ1-2; possibly TRBD1 for D (5 bases). The V end lost 0 bases, the J end lost 5 bases, and 10 bases lay between the germline ends. Germline CDR1 LGHNA, CDR2 YNFKEQ. This CDR3 has 14 residues.

The CDR3 DNA follows: TGTGCCAGCAGTTTATCGGGCAGATCTTACACTGAAGCTTTCTTT. It translates to CASSLSGRSYTEAFF. The chain combines TRBV27 with TRBJ1-1; no firm D call. This CDR3 spans 15 amino acids. Between the trimmed V and J ends, which lost 0 bases and 3 bases, there was a span of 11 bases. Germline V CDR1 and CDR2: MNHEY, SMNVEV (reference sequence).

This clonotype was observed a handful of times. The rearrangement links TRBV7-6 to TRBJ1-1, with D maybe TRBD1 (5 bases). Trimming shortened V by 5 bases and J by 4 bases, and 14 bases separated the two germline ends. Looked up from germline, CDR1 is SGHVS and CDR2 is FNYEAQ. CDR3 size: 14 residues. The CDR3 sequence: CASSPLPGPTEAFF. In DNA form, the CDR3 reads TGTGCCAGCAGCCCTCTACCGGGACCCACTGAAGCTTTCTTT.

There are a few counts of this clonotype. J is TRBJ1-4 and V is TRBV20-1; tentatively, D is TRBD1 (6 bases). Germline V lookup: CDR1 DFQATT, CDR2 SNEGSKA (reference sequence). The CDR3 is 14 residues long. V lost 6 bases and J lost 8, with 19 bases in between. The CDR3 protein is CSAPLGGRREKLFF. The DNA for the CDR3 is TGCAGTGCCCCGTTGGGGGGCCGGCGGGAAAAACTGTTTTTT.

The chain employs TRBV11-2 and TRBJ2-2, with D possibly matching TRBD1 (6 bases). Germline V CDR1 and CDR2: SGHAT, FQNNGV. Trimming removed 10 bases from V and 3 bases from J, with 15 bases in between. CDR3 length equals 14 residues. The CDR3 loop is CATQRGIDTGELFF. CDR3 bases: TGTGCCACCCAGAGGGGGATCGACACCGGGGAGCTGTTTTTT.

This clonotype was observed a single time. The chain joins TRBV19 to TRBJ1-1; D might be TRBD1 (6 bases). The CDR3 covers 14 residues. In germline, CDR1 is LNHDA, CDR2 SQIVND (reference sequence). The V end lost 10 bases, the J end lost 5 bases, and 20 bases lay between the germline ends. The DNA for the CDR3 is TGTGCCACCAACTTCCAGGGGAGTCGAACTGAAGCTTTCTTT. It yields the protein CATNFQGSRTEAFF.

The count of this clonotype is one. The chain recombines TRBV20-1 with TRBJ2-3, with D uncertain. Germline V gene sequence: CDR1 DFQATT, CDR2 SNEGSKA (reference sequence). The V end lost 0 bases, the J end lost 6 bases, and 10 bases lay between the germline ends. The CDR3 loop spans 13 amino acids. The CDR3 DNA is TGCAGTGCTAGAGATCCCAGCGATGATACGCAGTATTTT. It translates to CSARDPSDDTQYF.

The V call is TRBV7-2, the J call TRBJ2-1; possibly TRBD1 or TRBD2 for D (6 bases each). The ends were cut back, 1 base at V and 6 bases at J, with 13 bases in the middle. CDR3 length equals 15 residues. In germline, CDR1 is SGHTA, CDR2 FQGNSA. CDR3 DNA sequence: TGTGCCAGCAGCTTAGGGGGGGCCGGGTCCAATGAGCAGTTCTTC. Residues: CASSLGGAGSNEQFF.

The chain couples TRBV20-1 to TRBJ2-5, with a tentative D call TRBD1 (6 bases). Trimming left V 6 bases short and J 3 bases short, with 17 bases between. Germline lookup yields CDR1 DFQATT and CDR2 SNEGSKA (reference sequence). This CDR3 is built from 14 residues. The CDR3 reads CSALWTDPKETQYF. The DNA for the CDR3 is TGCAGTGCATTATGGACAGACCCTAAAGAGACCCAGTACTTC.

This chain connects TRBV28 to TRBJ2-1; 7 bases map to TRBD1. Per germline, CDR1 MDHEN and CDR2 SYDVKM. V lost 6 bases, J lost 11 bases, and 13 bases stayed unmatched. The CDR3 has 14 residues. The CDR3 DNA is TGTGCCAGCAGGGGAACAGGGGTCTACAAGAAGCAGTTCTTC. It encodes CASRGTGVYKKQFF.

The V gene is TRBV5-6, the J gene TRBJ2-7, with D possibly being TRBD2 (5 bases). The V and J ends lost 6 bases and 6 bases respectively, with 22 bases between them. The CDR3 runs to 15 residues. Per germline, CDR1 SGHDT and CDR2 YYEEEE. The CDR3 nucleotides are TGTGCCAGCAAGAACCGGGATTTCATCCGGGCCGAGCAGTACTTC. It translates to CASKNRDFIRAEQYF.

This chain uses TRBV7-2 with TRBJ2-7, with D hard to call. V was trimmed by 3 bases and J by 3 bases, leaving 6 bases between them. The CDR3 is 12 amino acids. In germline, CDR1 is SGHTA, CDR2 FQGNSA. The CDR3 DNA is TGTGCCAGCAGCTTTAACCACTACGAGCAGTACTTC. It yields the protein CASSFNHYEQYF. Full variable domain (rest looked up from reference TRBV7-2 and TRBJ2-7): GAGVSQSPSNKVTEKGKDVELRCDPISGHTALYWYRQSLGQGLEFLIYFQGNSAPDKSGLPSDRFSAERTGGSVSTLTIQRTQQEDSAVYLCASSFNHYEQYFGPGTRLTVT.

This clonotype was counted only a few times. The chain is built from TRBV6-1 and TRBJ1-2; 7 bases are shared with TRBD1. The CDR3 runs 13 residues. The V segment lost 7 bases and the J segment 3 bases; nucleotides outside the gene matches: 5. Germline V gene sequence: CDR1 MNHNS, CDR2 SASEGT. As DNA, the CDR3 is TGTGCCAGCATAGGGGGCGTTTACTATGGCTACACCTTC. Translating gives CASIGGVYYGYTF.

This clonotype was recorded at least ten times. The chain links TRBV20-1 to TRBJ1-2, with D possibly matching TRBD1 (5 bases). From germline, CDR1 is DFQATT and CDR2 SNEGSKA (reference sequence). The CDR3 length is 13 residues. V was trimmed by 0 bases and J by 4 bases, leaving 9 bases between them. CDR3 in DNA: TGCAGTGCTAGAGATCAGGGTGGCTATGGCTACACCTTC. This gives the protein CSARDQGGYGYTF.

Only a few counts were recorded for this clonotype. The chain carries TRBV12-3 or TRBV12-4 and TRBJ1-5; D is unclear. The CDR3 totals 17 residues. V lost 0 bases and J lost 2, with 14 bases in between. The CDR3 loop is CASSLARTPWGNQPQHF. The CDR3 coding sequence is TGTGCCAGCAGTTTAGCGCGAACACCTTGGGGCAATCAGCCCCAGCATTTT.

The V call is TRBV29-1, the J call TRBJ1-4, with D uncertain. Germline values: CDR1 SQVTM, CDR2 ANQGSEA. The ends were cut back, 0 bases at V and 6 bases at J, with 5 bases in the middle. The CDR3 sequence is 12 residues long. CDR3 residues: CSVEEGDEKLFF. CDR3 nucleotide sequence: TGCAGCGTTGAAGAGGGCGATGAAAAACTGTTTTTT.

This clonotype was observed a few times. This chain connects TRBV30 to TRBJ2-1; 15 bases line up with TRBD2. Per germline, CDR1 GTSNPN and CDR2 SVGIG (reference sequence). V gave up 1 base and J gave up 0 bases; unmatched junction bases: 7. This CDR3 spans 19 amino acids. The CDR3 DNA follows: TGTGCCTGGAGTGCGGGACTAGCGGGGGGATTTAGCTCCTACAATGAGCAGTTCTTC. Amino acid sequence: CAWSAGLAGGFSSYNEQFF.